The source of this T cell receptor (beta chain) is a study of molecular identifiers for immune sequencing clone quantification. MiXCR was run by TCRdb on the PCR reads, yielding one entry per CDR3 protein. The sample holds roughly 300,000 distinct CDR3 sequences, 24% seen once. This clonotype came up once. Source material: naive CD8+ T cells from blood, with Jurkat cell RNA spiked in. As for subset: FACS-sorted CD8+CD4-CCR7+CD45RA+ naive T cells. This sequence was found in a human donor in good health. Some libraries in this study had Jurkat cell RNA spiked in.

The CDR3 sequence is CASSYRDNGYGYTF. CDR3 coding DNA: TGTGCCAGCAGTTACAGGGACAACGGCTATGGCTACACCTTC. V usage is TRBV6-2 or TRBV6-3 and J usage is TRBJ1-2; possible D gene TRBD1, 6 bases. This CDR3 is built from 14 residues. Germline-derived CDR1 and CDR2 are MNHEY and SVGEGT. Trimming stripped 2 bases from V and 4 bases from J, with 11 bases between.